The present entry profiles one T cell receptor beta chain with its context. What it binds is unknown. The method was immunoSEQ multiplex PCR; TCRdb's version includes in-frame clones alone and lacks a portion of them. The table lists about 85,000 clones, 85% to 90% of them singletons. V lost 4 bases and J lost 6, with 19 bases in between. The germline V gene has CDR1 SGHRS and CDR2 YFSETQ. The CDR3 consists of 16 residues. This sample was included in a study of T cell responses to AZD1222 COVID-19 vaccine. Whole-study results and caveats: As reported, nearly half of all spike-specific TCRs target variant regions that are unmutated. Donors were chiefly white British, with a greater number of females, and clonal diversity was perhaps underestimated. Once two AZD1222 doses were given, Spike-specific TCR breadth and depth went up.

The specimen was peripheral blood, collected on day 0 of MenACWY control vaccination. The rearrangement joins TRBV5-1 to TRBJ1-4; tentative D call: TRBD1 (5 bases). The sequence derives from an adult in good health. DNA for the CDR3: TGCGCCAGCAGCACCCAGACCAACGCGGGGGATGAAAAACTGTTTTTT. Translation gives CASSTQTNAGDEKLFF.